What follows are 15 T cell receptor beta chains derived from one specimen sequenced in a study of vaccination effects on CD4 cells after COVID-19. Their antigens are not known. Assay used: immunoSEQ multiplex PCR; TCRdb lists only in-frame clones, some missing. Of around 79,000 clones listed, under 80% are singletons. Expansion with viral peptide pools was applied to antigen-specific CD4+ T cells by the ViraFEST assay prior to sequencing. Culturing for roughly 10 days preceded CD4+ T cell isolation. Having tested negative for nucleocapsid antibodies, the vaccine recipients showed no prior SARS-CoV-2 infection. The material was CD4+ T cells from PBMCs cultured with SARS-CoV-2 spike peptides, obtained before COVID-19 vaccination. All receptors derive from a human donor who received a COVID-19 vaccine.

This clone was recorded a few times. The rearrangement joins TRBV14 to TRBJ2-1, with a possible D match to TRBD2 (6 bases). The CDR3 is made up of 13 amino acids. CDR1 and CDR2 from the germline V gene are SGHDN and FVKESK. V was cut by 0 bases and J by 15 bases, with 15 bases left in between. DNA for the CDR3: TGTGCCAGCAGCCAAGATCCTATGCGGGGATGGTTCTTC. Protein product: CASSQDPMRGWFF.

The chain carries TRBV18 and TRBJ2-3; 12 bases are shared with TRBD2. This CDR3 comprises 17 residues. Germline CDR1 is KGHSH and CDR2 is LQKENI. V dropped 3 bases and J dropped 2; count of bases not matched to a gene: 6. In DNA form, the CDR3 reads TGTGCCAGCTCACCCCCACTAGCGGGGGGCCCCACAGATACGCAGTATTTT. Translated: CASSPPLAGGPTDTQYF. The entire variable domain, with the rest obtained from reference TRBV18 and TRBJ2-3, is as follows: NAGVMQNPRHLVRRRGQEARLRCSPMKGHSHVYWYRQLPEEGLKFMVYLQKENIIDESGMPKERFSAEFPKEGPSILRIQQVVRGDSAAYFCASSPPLAGGPTDTQYFGPGTRLTVL.

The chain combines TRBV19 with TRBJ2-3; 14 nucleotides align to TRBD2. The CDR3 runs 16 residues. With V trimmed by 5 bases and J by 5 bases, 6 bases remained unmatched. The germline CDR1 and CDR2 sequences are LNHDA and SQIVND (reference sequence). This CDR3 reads CASSRLAGGPIDTQYF. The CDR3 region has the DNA TGTGCCAGTAGTCGACTAGCGGGGGGGCCCATAGATACGCAGTATTTT. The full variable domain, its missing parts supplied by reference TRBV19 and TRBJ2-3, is DGGITQSPKYLFRKEGQNVTLSCEQNLNHDAMYWYRQDPGQGLRLIYYSQIVNDFQKGDIAEGYSVSREKKESFPLTVTSAQKNPTAFYLCASSRLAGGPIDTQYFGPGTRLTVL.

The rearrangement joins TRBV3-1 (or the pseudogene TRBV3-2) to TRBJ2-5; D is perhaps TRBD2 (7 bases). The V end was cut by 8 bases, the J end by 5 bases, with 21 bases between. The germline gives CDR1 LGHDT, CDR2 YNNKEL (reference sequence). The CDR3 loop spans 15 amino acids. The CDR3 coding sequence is TGTGCCAGCTTCGGGAGGAACAGGGAGGGTGAGACCCAGTACTTC. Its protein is CASFGRNREGETQYF.

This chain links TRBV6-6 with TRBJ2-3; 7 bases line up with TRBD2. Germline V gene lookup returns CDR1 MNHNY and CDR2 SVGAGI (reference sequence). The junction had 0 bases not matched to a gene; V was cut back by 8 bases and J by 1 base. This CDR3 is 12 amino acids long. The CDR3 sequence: CASGGGTDTQYF. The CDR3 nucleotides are TGTGCCAGCGGGGGGGGCACAGATACGCAGTATTTT.

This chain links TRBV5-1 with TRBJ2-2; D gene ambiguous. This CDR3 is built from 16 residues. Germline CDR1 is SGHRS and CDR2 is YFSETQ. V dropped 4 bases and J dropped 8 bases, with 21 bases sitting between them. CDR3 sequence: CASSPLETLLGGELFF. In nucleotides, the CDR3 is TGCGCCAGCAGCCCCCTAGAGACGCTTTTAGGTGGGGAGCTGTTTTTT.

DNA of the CDR3: TGTGCCAGCAGCCAAGATTGGACCGGACTAGCGGTGAGAGAGACCCAGTACTTC. Amino acid sequence: CASSQDWTGLAVRETQYF. The chain is built from TRBV14 and TRBJ2-5, with TRBD2 identical over 10 bases. CDR3 length: 18 amino acids. V shed 0 bases and J 4 bases; nucleotides not matched to a gene: 11. Germline CDR1 is SGHDN and CDR2 is FVKESK.

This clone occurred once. In DNA, the CDR3 is TGTGCCAGCAGCTTACGGCCGGTTGGCCTTGAAAAACTGTTTTTT. Its translation: CASSLRPVGLEKLFF. The chain has TRBV7-2 and TRBJ1-4; D remains unclear. Trimming pared 2 bases from V and 7 bases from J, leaving 14 bases between. The germline CDR1 and CDR2 sequences are SGHTA and FQGNSA. The CDR3 is 15 residues long. The variable domain in full, with the rest retrieved from reference TRBV7-2 and TRBJ1-4, is GAGVSQSPSNKVTEKGKDVELRCDPISGHTALYWYRQSLGQGLEFLIYFQGNSAPDKSGLPSDRFSAERTGGSVSTLTIQRTQQEDSAVYLCASSLRPVGLEKLFFGSGTQLSVL.

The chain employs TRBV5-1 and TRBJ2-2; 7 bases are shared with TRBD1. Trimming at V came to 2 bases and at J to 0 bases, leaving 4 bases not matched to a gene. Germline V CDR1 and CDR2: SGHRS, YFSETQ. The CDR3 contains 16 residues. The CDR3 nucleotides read TGCGCCAGCAGCTTTAGGACAGGCGCGAACACCGGGGAGCTGTTTTTT. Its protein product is CASSFRTGANTGELFF.

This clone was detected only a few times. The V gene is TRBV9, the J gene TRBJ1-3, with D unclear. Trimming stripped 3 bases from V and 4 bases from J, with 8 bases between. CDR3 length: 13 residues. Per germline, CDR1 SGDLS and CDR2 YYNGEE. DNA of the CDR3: TGTGCCAGCAGCGCCCCTGCAGGAAACACCATATATTTT. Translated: CASSAPAGNTIYF. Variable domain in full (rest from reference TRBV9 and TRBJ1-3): DSGVTQTPKHLITATGQRVTLRCSPRSGDLSVYWYQQSLDQGLQFLIQYYNGEERAKGNILERFSAQQFPDLHSELNLSSLELGDSALYFCASSAPAGNTIYFGEGSWLTVV.

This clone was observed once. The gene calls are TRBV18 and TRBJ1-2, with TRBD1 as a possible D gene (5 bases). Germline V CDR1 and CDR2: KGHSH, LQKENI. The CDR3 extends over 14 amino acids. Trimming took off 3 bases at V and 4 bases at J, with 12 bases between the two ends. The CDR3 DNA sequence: TGTGCCAGCTCACCCAGGACACTCAGCTATGGCTACACCTTC. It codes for CASSPRTLSYGYTF.

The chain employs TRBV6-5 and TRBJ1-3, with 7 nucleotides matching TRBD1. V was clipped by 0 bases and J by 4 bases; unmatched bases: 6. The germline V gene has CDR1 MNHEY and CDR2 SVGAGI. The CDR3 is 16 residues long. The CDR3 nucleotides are TGTGCCAGCAGTTACTCGAAGACAGGGTACGGAAACACCATATATTTT. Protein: CASSYSKTGYGNTIYF.

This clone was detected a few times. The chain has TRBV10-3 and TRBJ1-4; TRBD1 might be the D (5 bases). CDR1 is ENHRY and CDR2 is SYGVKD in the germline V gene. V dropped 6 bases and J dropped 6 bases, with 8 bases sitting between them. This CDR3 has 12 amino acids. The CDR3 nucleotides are TGTGCCATCAGCGGGACGGATGAAAAACTGTTTTTT. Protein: CAISGTDEKLFF.

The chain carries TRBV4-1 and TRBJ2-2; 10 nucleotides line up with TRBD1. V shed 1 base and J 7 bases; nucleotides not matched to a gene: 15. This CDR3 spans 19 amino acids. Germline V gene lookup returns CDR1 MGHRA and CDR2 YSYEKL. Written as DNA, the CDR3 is TGCGCCAGCAGCCAAGCATTGACAGGGGGCTTAAACAGTGGCGGGGAGCTGTTTTTT. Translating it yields CASSQALTGGLNSGGELFF.

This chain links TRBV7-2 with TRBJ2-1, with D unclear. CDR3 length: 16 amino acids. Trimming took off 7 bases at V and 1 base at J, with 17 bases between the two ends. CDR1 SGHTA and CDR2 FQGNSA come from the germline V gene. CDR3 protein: CASNPLAAISYNEQFF. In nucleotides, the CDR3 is TGTGCCAGCAACCCTCTGGCAGCTATATCCTACAATGAGCAGTTCTTC. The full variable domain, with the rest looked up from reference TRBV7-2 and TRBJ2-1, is GAGVSQSPSNKVTEKGKDVELRCDPISGHTALYWYRQSLGQGLEFLIYFQGNSAPDKSGLPSDRFSAERTGGSVSTLTIQRTQQEDSAVYLCASNPLAAISYNEQFFGPGTRLTVL.